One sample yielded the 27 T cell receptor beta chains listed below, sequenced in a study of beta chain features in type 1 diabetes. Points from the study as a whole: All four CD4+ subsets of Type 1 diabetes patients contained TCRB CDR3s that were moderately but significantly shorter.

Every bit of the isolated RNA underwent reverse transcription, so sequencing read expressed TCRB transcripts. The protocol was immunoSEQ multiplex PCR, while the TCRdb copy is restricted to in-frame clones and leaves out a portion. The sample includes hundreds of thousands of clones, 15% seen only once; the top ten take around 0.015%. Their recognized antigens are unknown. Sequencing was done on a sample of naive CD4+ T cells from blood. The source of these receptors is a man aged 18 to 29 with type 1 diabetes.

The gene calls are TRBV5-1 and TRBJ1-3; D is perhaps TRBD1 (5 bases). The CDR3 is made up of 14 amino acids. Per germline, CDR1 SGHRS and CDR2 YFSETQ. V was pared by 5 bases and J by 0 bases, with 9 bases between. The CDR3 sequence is CASRIDSSGNTIYF. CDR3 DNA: TGCGCCAGCAGGATCGACAGCTCTGGAAACACCATATATTTT.

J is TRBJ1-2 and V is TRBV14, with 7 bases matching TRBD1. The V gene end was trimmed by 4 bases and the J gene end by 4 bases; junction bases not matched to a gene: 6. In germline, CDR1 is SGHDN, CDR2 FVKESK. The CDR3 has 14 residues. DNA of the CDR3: TGTGCCAGCAGCCCAGGGGGTCCTTCCTATGGCTACACCTTC. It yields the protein CASSPGGPSYGYTF.

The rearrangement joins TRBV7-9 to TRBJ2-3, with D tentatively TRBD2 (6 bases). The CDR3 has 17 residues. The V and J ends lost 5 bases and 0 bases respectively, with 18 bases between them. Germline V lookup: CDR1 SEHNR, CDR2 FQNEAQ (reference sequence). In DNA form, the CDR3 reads TGTGCCAGCAGCCGAGACAGACGAGGGACTAGCACAGATACGCAGTATTTT. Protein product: CASSRDRRGTSTDTQYF. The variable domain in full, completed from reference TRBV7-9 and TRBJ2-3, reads DTGVSQNPRHKITKRGQNVTFRCDPISEHNRLYWYRQTLGQGPEFLTYFQNEAQLEKSRLLSDRFSAERPKGSFSTLEIQRTEQGDSAMYLCASSRDRRGTSTDTQYFGPGTRLTVL.

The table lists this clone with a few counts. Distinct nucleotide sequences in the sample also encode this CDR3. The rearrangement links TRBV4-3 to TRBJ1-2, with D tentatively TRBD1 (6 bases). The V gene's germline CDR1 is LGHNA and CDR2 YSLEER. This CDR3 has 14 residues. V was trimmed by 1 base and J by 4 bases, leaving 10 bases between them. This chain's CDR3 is CASSQGTGSYGYTF. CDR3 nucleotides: TGCGCCAGCAGCCAAGGTACAGGGAGCTATGGCTACACCTTC.

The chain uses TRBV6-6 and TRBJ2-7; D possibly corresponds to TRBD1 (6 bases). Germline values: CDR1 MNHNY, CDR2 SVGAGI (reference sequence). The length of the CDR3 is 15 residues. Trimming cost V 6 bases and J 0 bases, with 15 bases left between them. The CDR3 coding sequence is TGTGCCAGCAGCCTACGACAGGAGAGCTCCTACGAGCAGTACTTC. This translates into CASSLRQESSYEQYF.

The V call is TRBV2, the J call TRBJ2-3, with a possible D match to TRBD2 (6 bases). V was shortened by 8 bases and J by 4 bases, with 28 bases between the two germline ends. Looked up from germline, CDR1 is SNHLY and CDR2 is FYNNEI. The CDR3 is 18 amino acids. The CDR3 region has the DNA TGTGCCAGCCGGGGCACTAGCAGCCCCCCCCAACGGTCAGATACGCAGTATTTT. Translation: CASRGTSSPPQRSDTQYF.

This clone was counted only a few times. In DNA form, the CDR3 reads TGTGCCAGCCGGCCAGGGGGCTCGATGGGCTACACCTTC. The encoded protein is CASRPGGSMGYTF. V gene TRBV28 combines with J gene TRBJ1-2, with TRBD1 matching 8 bases. The CDR3 is 13 amino acids. The germline V gene encodes CDR1 MDHEN and CDR2 SYDVKM. V dropped 8 bases and J dropped 8; count of bases not matched to a gene: 10.

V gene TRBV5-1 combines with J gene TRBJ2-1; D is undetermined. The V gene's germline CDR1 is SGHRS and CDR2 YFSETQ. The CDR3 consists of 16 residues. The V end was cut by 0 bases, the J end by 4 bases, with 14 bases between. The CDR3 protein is CASSLGAGWAYNEQFF. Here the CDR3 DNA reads TGCGCCAGCAGCTTGGGGGCAGGTTGGGCTTACAATGAGCAGTTCTTC.

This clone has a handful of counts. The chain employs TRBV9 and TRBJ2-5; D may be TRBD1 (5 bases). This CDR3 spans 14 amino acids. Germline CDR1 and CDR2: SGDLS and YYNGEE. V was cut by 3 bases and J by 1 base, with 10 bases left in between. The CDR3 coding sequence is TGTGCCAGCAGCGAGCGACAGCTCCAAGAGACCCAGTACTTC. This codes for CASSERQLQETQYF.

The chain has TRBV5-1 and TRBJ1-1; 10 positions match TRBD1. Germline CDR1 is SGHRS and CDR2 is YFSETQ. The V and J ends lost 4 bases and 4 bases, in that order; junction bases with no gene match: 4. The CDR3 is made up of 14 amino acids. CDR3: CASSPRDRGTEAFF. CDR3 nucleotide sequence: TGCGCCAGCAGCCCCCGGGACAGGGGCACTGAAGCTTTCTTT.

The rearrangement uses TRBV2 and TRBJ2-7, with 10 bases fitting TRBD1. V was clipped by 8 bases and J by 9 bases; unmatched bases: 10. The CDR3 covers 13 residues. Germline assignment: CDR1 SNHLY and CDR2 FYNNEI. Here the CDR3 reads CASRDRGINMQYF. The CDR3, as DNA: TGTGCCAGCCGGGACAGGGGTATAAATATGCAGTACTTC.

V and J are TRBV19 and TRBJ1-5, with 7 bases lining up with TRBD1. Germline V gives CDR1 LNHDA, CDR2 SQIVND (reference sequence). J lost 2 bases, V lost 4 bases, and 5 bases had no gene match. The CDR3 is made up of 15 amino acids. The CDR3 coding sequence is TGTGCCAGTAGTAATCTCGGACAGGGCAATCAGCCCCAGCATTTT. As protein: CASSNLGQGNQPQHF.

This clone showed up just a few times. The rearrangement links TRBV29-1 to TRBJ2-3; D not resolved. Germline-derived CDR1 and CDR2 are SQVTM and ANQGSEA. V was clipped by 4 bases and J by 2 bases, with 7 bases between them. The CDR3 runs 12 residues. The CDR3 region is CSVVVVTDTQYF. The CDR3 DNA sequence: TGCAGCGTTGTTGTAGTCACAGATACGCAGTATTTT.

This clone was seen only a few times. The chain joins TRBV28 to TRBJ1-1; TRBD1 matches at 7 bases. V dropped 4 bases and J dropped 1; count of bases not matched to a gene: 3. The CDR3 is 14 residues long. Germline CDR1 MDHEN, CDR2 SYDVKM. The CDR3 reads CASSSGQPNTEAFF. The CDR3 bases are TGTGCCAGCAGTTCGGGACAGCCGAACACTGAAGCTTTCTTT. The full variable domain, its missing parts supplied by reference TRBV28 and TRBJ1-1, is DVKVTQSSRYLVKRTGEKVFLECVQDMDHENMFWYRQDPGLGLRLIYFSYDVKMKEKGDIPEGYSVSREKKERFSLILESASTNQTSMYLCASSSGQPNTEAFFGQGTRLTVV.

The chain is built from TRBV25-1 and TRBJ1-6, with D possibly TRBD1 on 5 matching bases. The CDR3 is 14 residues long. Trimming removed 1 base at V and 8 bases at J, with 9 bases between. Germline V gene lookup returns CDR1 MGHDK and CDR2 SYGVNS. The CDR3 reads CASSEFSRDSPLHF. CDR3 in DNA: TGTGCCAGCAGTGAATTCTCCAGGGATTCACCCCTCCACTTT.

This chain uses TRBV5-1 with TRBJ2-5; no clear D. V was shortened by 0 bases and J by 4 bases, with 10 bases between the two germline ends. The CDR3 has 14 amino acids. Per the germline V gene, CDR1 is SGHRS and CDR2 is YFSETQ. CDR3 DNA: TGCGCCAGCAGCTTGGGGCAGGAAGGAGAGACCCAGTACTTC. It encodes CASSLGQEGETQYF.

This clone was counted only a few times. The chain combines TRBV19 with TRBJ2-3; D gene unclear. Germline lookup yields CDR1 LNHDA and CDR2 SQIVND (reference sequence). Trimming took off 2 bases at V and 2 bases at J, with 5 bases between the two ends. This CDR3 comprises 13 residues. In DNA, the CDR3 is TGTGCCAGTAGTATACAGGCCACAGATACGCAGTATTTT. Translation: CASSIQATDTQYF.

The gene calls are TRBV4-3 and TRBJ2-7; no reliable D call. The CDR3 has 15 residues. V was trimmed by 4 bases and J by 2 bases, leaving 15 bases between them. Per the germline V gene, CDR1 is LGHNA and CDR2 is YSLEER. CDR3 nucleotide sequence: TGCGCCAGCAGCCCCCAACCGGCGGCCACCTACGAGCAGTACTTC. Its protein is CASSPQPAATYEQYF.

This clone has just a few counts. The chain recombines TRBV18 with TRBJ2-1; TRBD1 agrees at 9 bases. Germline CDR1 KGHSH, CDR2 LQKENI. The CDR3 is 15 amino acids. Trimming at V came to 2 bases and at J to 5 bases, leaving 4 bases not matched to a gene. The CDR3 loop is CASSPRTGDNNEQFF. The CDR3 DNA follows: TGTGCCAGCTCACCAAGGACAGGGGACAACAATGAGCAGTTCTTC.

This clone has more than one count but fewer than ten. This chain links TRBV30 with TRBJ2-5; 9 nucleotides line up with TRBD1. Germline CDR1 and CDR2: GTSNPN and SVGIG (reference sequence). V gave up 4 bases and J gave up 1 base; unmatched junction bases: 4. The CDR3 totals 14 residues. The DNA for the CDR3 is TGTGCCTGGAACCCGGGACAGGGCCAAGAGACCCAGTACTTC. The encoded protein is CAWNPGQGQETQYF.

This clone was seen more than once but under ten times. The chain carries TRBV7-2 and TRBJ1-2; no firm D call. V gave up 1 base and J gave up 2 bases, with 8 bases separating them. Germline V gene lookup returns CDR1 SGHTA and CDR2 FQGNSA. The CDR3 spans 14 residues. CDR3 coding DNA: TGTGCCAGCAGCTTAGTGCGGGTAAACTATGGCTACACCTTC. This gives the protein CASSLVRVNYGYTF.

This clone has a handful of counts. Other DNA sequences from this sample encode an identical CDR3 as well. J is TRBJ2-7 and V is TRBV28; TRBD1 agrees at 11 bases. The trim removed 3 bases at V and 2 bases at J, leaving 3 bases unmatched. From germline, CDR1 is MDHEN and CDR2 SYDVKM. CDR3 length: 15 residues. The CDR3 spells CASSLGQGVTYEQYF. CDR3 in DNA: TGTGCCAGCAGTTTGGGACAGGGGGTGACCTACGAGCAGTACTTC.

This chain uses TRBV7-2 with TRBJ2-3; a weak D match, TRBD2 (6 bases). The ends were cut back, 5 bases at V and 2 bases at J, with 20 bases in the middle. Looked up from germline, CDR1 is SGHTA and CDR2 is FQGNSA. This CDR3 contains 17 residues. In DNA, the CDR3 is TGTGCCAGCAGCCTACACTTCGGGGGAGGAACCACAGATACGCAGTATTTT. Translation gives CASSLHFGGGTTDTQYF.

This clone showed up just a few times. As DNA, the CDR3 is TGTGCCAGCAGCCAGAACAGTGCCTATGGCTACACCTTC. The encoded protein is CASSQNSAYGYTF. The chain recombines TRBV14 with TRBJ1-2; D unclear. The V and J ends lost 3 bases and 4 bases respectively, with 9 bases between them. In germline, CDR1 is SGHDN, CDR2 FVKESK. The length of the CDR3 is 13 residues.

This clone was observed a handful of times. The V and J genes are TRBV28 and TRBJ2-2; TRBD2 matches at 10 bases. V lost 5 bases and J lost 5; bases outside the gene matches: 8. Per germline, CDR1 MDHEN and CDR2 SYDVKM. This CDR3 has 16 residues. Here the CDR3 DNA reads TGTGCCAGCAGTCCCTTTCGGACTAGCGGAACCGGGGAGCTGTTTTTT. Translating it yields CASSPFRTSGTGELFF. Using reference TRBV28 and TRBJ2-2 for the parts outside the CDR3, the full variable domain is DVKVTQSSRYLVKRTGEKVFLECVQDMDHENMFWYRQDPGLGLRLIYFSYDVKMKEKGDIPEGYSVSREKKERFSLILESASTNQTSMYLCASSPFRTSGTGELFFGEGSRLTVL.

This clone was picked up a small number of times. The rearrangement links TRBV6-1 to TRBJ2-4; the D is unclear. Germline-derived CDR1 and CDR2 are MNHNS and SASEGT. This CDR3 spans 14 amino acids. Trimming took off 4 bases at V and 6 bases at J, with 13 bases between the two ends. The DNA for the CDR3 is TGTGCCAGCAGTGCGTCCCAGGCAGGAAACATTCAGTACTTC. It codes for CASSASQAGNIQYF.

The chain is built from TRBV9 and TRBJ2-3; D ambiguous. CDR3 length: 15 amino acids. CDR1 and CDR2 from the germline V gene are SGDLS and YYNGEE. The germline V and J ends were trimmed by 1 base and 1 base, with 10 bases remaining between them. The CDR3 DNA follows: TGTGCCAGCAGCGTACGTGTAGATCGCACAGATACGCAGTATTTT. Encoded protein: CASSVRVDRTDTQYF.